These 32 T cell receptor beta chains were all obtained from the same sample, sequenced in a study of T cell changes during pregnancy in multiple sclerosis. Here immunoSEQ multiplex PCR was the method, and the copy in TCRdb shows in-frame clones only, minus some. The sample records about 77,000 clones, about 89% being singletons. Specimen: peripheral blood, collected before pregnancy. These receptors were collected from a female donor with multiple sclerosis, enrolled in a pregnancy study.

The CDR3 loop is CASSFSGAGNTIYF. In DNA, the CDR3 is TGTGCCAGCAGTTTCTCAGGGGCTGGAAACACCATATATTTT. The rearrangement joins TRBV28 to TRBJ1-3, with TRBD1 as a possible D gene (6 bases). The V gene lost 3 bases and the J gene lost 2 bases, with 8 bases spanning the gap. CDR1 MDHEN and CDR2 SYDVKM come from the germline V gene. The CDR3 runs to 14 residues.

J is TRBJ1-2 and V is TRBV30, with D unclear. Germline V gene sequence: CDR1 GTSNPN, CDR2 SVGIG (reference sequence). The CDR3 consists of 15 residues. Trimming took 0 bases from V and 4 from J, leaving 15 bases between them. CDR3 in DNA: TGTGCCTGGAGTGTGTTATCGGCAGGCAGCTATGGCTACACCTTC. It is translated as CAWSVLSAGSYGYTF. Filled out from reference TRBV30 and TRBJ1-2, the complete variable domain reads SQTIHQWPATLVQPVGSPLSLECTVEGTSNPNLYWYRQAAGRGLQLLFYSVGIGQISSEVPQNLSASRPQDRQFILSSKKLLLSDSGFYLCAWSVLSAGSYGYTFGSGTRLTVV.

The chain joins TRBV2 to TRBJ2-3; D ambiguous. This CDR3 has 13 residues. Germline-derived CDR1 and CDR2 are SNHLY and FYNNEI. V was trimmed by 2 bases and J by 0 bases, leaving 3 bases between them. The CDR3 sequence: CASSELSTDTQYF. In DNA, the CDR3 is TGTGCCAGCAGTGAATTAAGCACAGATACGCAGTATTTT.

V is TRBV19 and J is TRBJ1-1; TRBD1 agrees at 7 bases. The CDR3 totals 17 residues. V lost 7 bases to trimming and J lost 0 bases; unmatched junction nucleotides: 14. Germline V gene data show CDR1 as LNHDA and CDR2 as SQIVND (reference sequence). The CDR3 bases are TGTGCCAGTACCCGAGACAGGGTCCTCCTTCTGAACACTGAAGCTTTCTTT. This encodes CASTRDRVLLLNTEAFF.

J is TRBJ2-2 and V is TRBV2; 10 nucleotides align to TRBD2. Looked up from germline, CDR1 is SNHLY and CDR2 is FYNNEI. The CDR3 consists of 14 residues. V dropped 7 bases and J dropped 2; count of bases not matched to a gene: 1. The CDR3 bases are TGTGCCAGCAAACTAGCGGGAAACACCGGGGAGCTGTTTTTT. Translated, it gives CASKLAGNTGELFF.

The rearrangement joins TRBV6-5 to TRBJ1-2, with 7 bases identical to TRBD1. From germline, CDR1 is MNHEY and CDR2 SVGAGI. With 2 bases clipped from V and 8 bases from J, the junction kept 8 bases outside the gene matches. This CDR3 comprises 14 residues. CDR3 protein: CASSYDRESHGYTF. CDR3 nucleotide sequence: TGTGCCAGCAGTTACGACAGGGAATCCCACGGCTACACCTTC.

V usage is TRBV5-1 and J usage is TRBJ1-1; D is perhaps TRBD1 (6 bases). Trimming took off 0 bases at V and 3 bases at J, with 9 bases between the two ends. Per the germline V gene, CDR1 is SGHRS and CDR2 is YFSETQ. CDR3 length: 14 residues. The CDR3 protein is CASSLAGVDTEAFF. In DNA, the CDR3 is TGCGCCAGCAGCTTGGCAGGGGTCGACACTGAAGCTTTCTTT.

The V gene is TRBV6-5, the J gene TRBJ2-1; TRBD1 agrees at 10 bases. Germline CDR1 MNHEY, CDR2 SVGAGI. The CDR3 runs 14 residues. J was trimmed by 5 bases and V by 8 bases; bases with no gene match: 6. The CDR3 DNA is TGTGCCAGCGCCTTGGACAGGGGGGACAATGAGCAGTTCTTC. This gives the protein CASALDRGDNEQFF.

This sequence joins TRBV28 and TRBJ1-5; D not resolved. CDR1 and CDR2 from the germline V gene are MDHEN and SYDVKM. Trimming left V 7 bases short and J 0 bases short, with 4 bases between. CDR3 length: 12 residues. Written as DNA, the CDR3 is TGTGCCAGCACGGGTAGCAATCAGCCCCAGCATTTT. Translated: CASTGSNQPQHF.

The chain links TRBV11-2 to TRBJ2-7; TRBD1 might be the D (6 bases). The CDR3 totals 14 residues. CDR1 and CDR2 (germline): SGHAT, FQNNGV. V was pared by 0 bases and J by 3 bases, with 9 bases between. CDR3 DNA: TGTGCCAGCAGCTTAGAAGGGGGAAGCTACGAGCAGTACTTC. Translating gives CASSLEGGSYEQYF.

The rearrangement uses TRBV5-1 and TRBJ2-2; D ambiguous. V was shortened by 2 bases and J by 4 bases, with 15 bases between the two germline ends. This CDR3 contains 16 residues. CDR1 and CDR2 (germline): SGHRS, YFSETQ. The CDR3 is CASSFTGALGTGELFF. In DNA, the CDR3 is TGCGCCAGCAGCTTTACCGGAGCCCTTGGCACCGGGGAGCTGTTTTTT.

This chain joins TRBV5-6 and TRBJ1-3; D remains unclear. The CDR3 runs to 13 residues. Germline V gives CDR1 SGHDT, CDR2 YYEEEE. Trimming cost V 3 bases and J 8 bases, with 12 bases left between them. In DNA, the CDR3 is TGTGCCAGCAGCTGGAGGTCGGGTTACACCATATATTTT. Encoded protein: CASSWRSGYTIYF.

V and J are TRBV19 and TRBJ2-5; 10 bases are a match to TRBD1. Losses at the gene ends were 3 bases for V and 5 bases for J; bases not matched to a gene: 9. This CDR3 region has 16 residues. Per the germline V gene, CDR1 is LNHDA and CDR2 is SQIVND (reference sequence). CDR3 sequence: CASSIPTGGSFETQYF. The CDR3 DNA is TGTGCCAGTAGTATCCCGACAGGGGGCAGCTTCGAGACCCAGTACTTC.

V usage is TRBV21-1 and J usage is TRBJ2-2; the table's D gene call, TRBD2, was not cross checked with the DNA. TRBV21-1 is shown as a pseudogene. The CDR3 has 19 amino acids. CDR3 sequence: CASSKGWLAGGSNTGELFF. CDR3 nucleotides: TGTGCCAGCAGCAAAGGGTGGCTAGCGGGGGGCTCGAACACCGGGGAGCTGTTTTTT.

J is TRBJ2-3 and V is TRBV2; D possibly corresponds to TRBD1 (6 bases). CDR1 is SNHLY, CDR2 FYNNEI, per germline. CDR3 length: 13 amino acids. V was clipped by 6 bases and J by 3 bases, with 10 bases between them. CDR3 nucleotides: TGTGCCAGCAGGGGCAGGGGTACAGATACGCAGTATTTT. As protein: CASRGRGTDTQYF.

The chain joins TRBV7-2 to TRBJ2-7; 7 bases fit TRBD1. Looked up from germline, CDR1 is SGHTA and CDR2 is FQGNSA. The CDR3 runs to 15 residues. After removal of 5 bases from V and 0 bases from J, the junction contained 7 bases not matched to a gene. The CDR3 DNA reads as TGTGCCAGCAGCGCCTACAGGGGCCTCTCCTACGAGCAGTACTTC. It encodes CASSAYRGLSYEQYF. Using reference TRBV7-2 and TRBJ2-7 for the parts outside the CDR3, the full variable domain is GAGVSQSPSNKVTEKGKDVELRCDPISGHTALYWYRQSLGQGLEFLIYFQGNSAPDKSGLPSDRFSAERTGGSVSTLTIQRTQQEDSAVYLCASSAYRGLSYEQYFGPGTRLTVT.

V gene TRBV5-1 combines with J gene TRBJ1-4; D not resolved. The CDR3 is made up of 15 amino acids. V was pared by 4 bases and J by 8 bases, with 18 bases between. Germline V gene sequence: CDR1 SGHRS, CDR2 YFSETQ. CDR3 amino acids: CASSLSPGKREKLFF. CDR3 nucleotides: TGCGCCAGCAGCCTCTCGCCGGGGAAGAGGGAAAAACTGTTTTTT.

This rearrangement joins TRBV5-4 to TRBJ2-5, with 9 bases aligning to TRBD1. Trimming cost V 4 bases and J 1 base; bases outside gene matches: 5. The CDR3 has 15 residues. In germline, CDR1 is SGHNT, CDR2 YYREEE (reference sequence). CDR3 sequence (DNA): TGTGCCAGCAGCCCCCGGACAGGGGCCCAAGAGACCCAGTACTTC. Translation gives CASSPRTGAQETQYF.

The rearrangement uses TRBV7-9 and TRBJ1-3, with D uncertain. This CDR3 has 15 residues. Trimming pared 2 bases from V and 0 bases from J, leaving 8 bases between. Germline values: CDR1 SEHNR, CDR2 FQNEAQ (reference sequence). CDR3 in amino acids: CASSLSRHSGNTIYF. The CDR3 nucleotides are TGTGCCAGCAGCTTATCCAGACACTCTGGAAACACCATATATTTT.

CDR3 coding DNA: TGTGCCAGCAGTCGTAGACAATCGGTCGGCACTGAAGCTTTCTTT. Amino acids: CASSRRQSVGTEAFF. This chain connects TRBV27 to TRBJ1-1; no firm D call. Germline V gene data show CDR1 as MNHEY and CDR2 as SMNVEV (reference sequence). Trimming stripped 5 bases from V and 4 bases from J, with 17 bases between. The CDR3 spans 15 residues.

This sequence joins TRBV7-2 and TRBJ1-4; TRBD1 is a possible D gene (5 bases). The CDR3 sequence is 15 residues long. Germline V gene data show CDR1 as SGHTA and CDR2 as FQGNSA. Trimming pared 3 bases from V and 8 bases from J, leaving 16 bases between. CDR3: CASSFPPGEREKLFF. DNA for the CDR3: TGTGCCAGCAGCTTTCCCCCGGGGGAAAGGGAAAAACTGTTTTTT.

The chain combines TRBV18 with TRBJ1-4, with D uncertain. CDR3 size: 14 residues. Trimming pared 5 bases from V and 3 bases from J, leaving 10 bases between. Germline V lookup: CDR1 KGHSH, CDR2 LQKENI. Written as DNA, the CDR3 is TGTGCCAGCTCATATGGTAGTTCTAATGAAAAACTGTTTTTT. This codes for CASSYGSSNEKLFF.

The genes are TRBV28 and TRBJ1-6; the D is unclear. This CDR3 spans 15 amino acids. From germline, CDR1 is MDHEN and CDR2 SYDVKM. The ends were cut back, 2 bases at V and 8 bases at J, with 13 bases in the middle. The CDR3: CASSLTSFSDSPLHF. The DNA of the CDR3 is TGTGCCAGCAGTTTAACGTCGTTTAGCGATTCACCCCTCCACTTT.

The chain employs TRBV7-6 and TRBJ2-7, with TRBD1 matching over 9 bases. The CDR3 sequence is 15 residues long. With 4 bases clipped from V and 5 bases from J, the junction kept 9 bases outside the gene matches. Germline assignment: CDR1 SGHVS and CDR2 FNYEAQ. The CDR3 nucleotides are TGTGCCAGCAGCTATGGGACAGGGAATCGAAACGAGCAGTACTTC. Translation gives CASSYGTGNRNEQYF. Filled out from reference TRBV7-6 and TRBJ2-7, the complete variable domain reads GAGVSQSPRYKVTKRGQDVALRCDPISGHVSLYWYRQALGQGPEFLTYFNYEAQQDKSGLPNDRFSAERPEGSISTLTIQRTEQRDSAMYRCASSYGTGNRNEQYFGPGTRLTVT.

The genes are TRBV5-4 and TRBJ2-1; a weak D match, TRBD1 (6 bases). This CDR3 comprises 16 residues. Between the trimmed V and J ends, which lost 4 bases and 8 bases, there was a span of 22 bases. Germline values: CDR1 SGHNT, CDR2 YYREEE (reference sequence). The CDR3 region has the DNA TGTGCCAGCAGCACTGGACAGCGTCGGGTTGAGGATGAGCAGTTCTTC. As protein: CASSTGQRRVEDEQFF.

The chain employs TRBV19 and TRBJ2-5; TRBD2 might be the D (5 bases). V shed 5 bases and J shed 0 bases, with 7 bases lying between them. The V gene's germline CDR1 is LNHDA and CDR2 SQIVND (reference sequence). This CDR3 has 13 amino acids. The CDR3 region is CASSERYQETQYF. The CDR3 DNA is TGTGCCAGTAGTGAGCGGTACCAAGAGACCCAGTACTTC.

This clone was detected only once. The chain employs TRBV5-6 and TRBJ1-1, with TRBD1 matching over 11 bases. V lost 3 bases to trimming and J lost 11 bases; unmatched junction nucleotides: 3. The CDR3 has 12 residues. The germline gives CDR1 SGHDT, CDR2 YYEEEE. CDR3 amino acids: CASSWTGGPAFF. The CDR3, as DNA: TGTGCCAGCAGCTGGACAGGGGGCCCCGCTTTCTTT.

The chain combines TRBV19 with TRBJ2-1; D call uncertain. The CDR3 covers 15 residues. Germline CDR1 LNHDA, CDR2 SQIVND (reference sequence). V lost 3 bases to trimming and J lost 0 bases, with 9 bases between them. The CDR3 loop reads CASSIRFSSYNEQFF. DNA for the CDR3: TGTGCCAGTAGTATCAGGTTCAGCTCCTACAATGAGCAGTTCTTC.

The genes are TRBV7-2 and TRBJ1-5; TRBD1 agrees at 8 bases. J lost 7 bases, V lost 3 bases, and 17 bases had no gene match. The CDR3 sequence is 18 residues long. The germline gives CDR1 SGHTA, CDR2 FQGNSA. Written as DNA, the CDR3 is TGTGCCAGCAGCTTTCATCCCTCCGGACAGGGAACAGGACAGCCCCAGCATTTT. Protein sequence: CASSFHPSGQGTGQPQHF.

The chain employs TRBV10-3 and TRBJ1-1; the match to TRBD1 covers 11 bases. This CDR3 is built from 15 residues. J was trimmed by 4 bases and V by 6 bases; bases with no gene match: 7. Germline V CDR1 and CDR2: ENHRY, SYGVKD. CDR3 DNA sequence: TGTGCCATCAGGATGATGGGACAGGGGGGCACTGAAGCTTTCTTT. It specifies CAIRMMGQGGTEAFF.

The V and J genes are TRBV4-2 and TRBJ2-1; 8 bases agree with TRBD2. Germline V CDR1 and CDR2: LGHNA, YNFKEQ. Trimming took 3 bases from V and 7 from J; bases not matched to a gene: 17. The CDR3 contains 18 residues. DNA for the CDR3: TGTGCCAGCAGCCAGGGAAGCGGGGGTACCAAGGGGGGTAATGAGCAGTTCTTC. It codes for CASSQGSGGTKGGNEQFF.

The chain recombines TRBV25-1 with TRBJ2-3, with TRBD1 matching 12 bases. Germline values: CDR1 MGHDK, CDR2 SYGVNS. The V gene end was trimmed by 8 bases and the J gene end by 7 bases; junction bases not matched to a gene: 7. The CDR3 covers 14 residues. The CDR3 loop reads CASGDRGLLNTQYF. The CDR3 region has the DNA TGTGCCAGCGGGGACAGGGGGCTCTTAAATACGCAGTATTTT.